What follows describes a single TCR beta chain. Its antigen is still unknown. The data originate from a study of CD8 T cells in ankylosing spondylitis. Quantitative 5'-RACE with molecular barcodes was used to make the TCR beta libraries. MiXCR, run by TCRdb on the 5' RACE reads, gives a single entry per CDR3 protein. Counted here are approximately 43,000 distinct CDR3 sequences, over 3.5% occurring once; the ten biggest clones make up around 4.1%. General study results and limits: It appeared that ankylosing spondylitis blood was characterized by a TCR beta motif of seven or eight highly homologous variants. Clones linked to disease were reported to show significant enrichment in matched ankylosing spondylitis synovial fluid.

The origin of this receptor is a female donor with ankylosing spondylitis or in good health (not recorded which). Specimen: blood, either unsorted or a sorted T cell fraction (not recorded which).

CDR3 loop: CASSVGAFSYEQYF. Here the CDR3 DNA reads TGTGCCAGCAGCGTAGGGGCCTTCTCCTACGAGCAGTACTTC. The rearrangement joins TRBV9 to TRBJ2-7; D uncertain. This CDR3 spans 14 amino acids. Germline CDR1 is SGDLS and CDR2 is YYNGEE. Between the trimmed V and J ends, which lost 0 bases and 0 bases, there was a span of 7 bases. Full variable domain (outside the CDR3, taken from reference TRBV9 and TRBJ2-7): DSGVTQTPKHLITATGQRVTLRCSPRSGDLSVYWYQQSLDQGLQFLIQYYNGEERAKGNILERFSAQQFPDLHSELNLSSLELGDSALYFCASSVGAFSYEQYFGPGTRLTVT.